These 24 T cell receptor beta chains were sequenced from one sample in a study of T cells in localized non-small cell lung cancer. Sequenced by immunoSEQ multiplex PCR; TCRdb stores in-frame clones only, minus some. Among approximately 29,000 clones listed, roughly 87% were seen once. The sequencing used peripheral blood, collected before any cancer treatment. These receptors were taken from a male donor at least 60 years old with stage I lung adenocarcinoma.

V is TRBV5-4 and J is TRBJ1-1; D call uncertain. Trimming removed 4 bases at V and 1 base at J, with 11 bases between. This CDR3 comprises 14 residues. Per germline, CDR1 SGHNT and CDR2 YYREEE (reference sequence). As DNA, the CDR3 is TGTGCCAGCAGCCTGGACCGTGGGAACACTGAAGCTTTCTTT. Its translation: CASSLDRGNTEAFF. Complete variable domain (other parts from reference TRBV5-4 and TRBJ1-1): ETGVTQSPTHLIKTRGQQVTLRCSSQSGHNTVSWYQQALGQGPQFIFQYYREEENGRGNFPPRFSGLQFPNYSSELNVNALELDDSALYLCASSLDRGNTEAFFGQGTRLTVV.

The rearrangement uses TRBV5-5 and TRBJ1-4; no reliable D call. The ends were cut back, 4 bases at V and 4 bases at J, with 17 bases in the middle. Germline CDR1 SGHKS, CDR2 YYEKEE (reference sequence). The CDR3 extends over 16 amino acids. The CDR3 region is CASSVGVTAFNEKLFF. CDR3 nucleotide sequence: TGTGCCAGCAGCGTTGGGGTTACGGCTTTTAATGAAAAACTGTTTTTT.

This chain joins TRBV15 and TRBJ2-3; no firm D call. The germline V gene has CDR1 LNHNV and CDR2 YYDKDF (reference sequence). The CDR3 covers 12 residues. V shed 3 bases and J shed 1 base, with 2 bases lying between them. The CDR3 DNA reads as TGTGCCACCAGCAGGGGCACAGATACGCAGTATTTT. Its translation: CATSRGTDTQYF.

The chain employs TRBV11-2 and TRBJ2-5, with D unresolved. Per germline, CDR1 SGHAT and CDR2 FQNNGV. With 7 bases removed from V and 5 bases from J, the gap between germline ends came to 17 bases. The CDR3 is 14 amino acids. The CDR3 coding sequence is TGTGCCAGCACCCCCACGTCCGTCGGGGAGACCCAGTACTTC. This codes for CASTPTSVGETQYF.

CDR3 protein: CAWRGKGQGKQPQHF. DNA of the CDR3: TGTGCCTGGAGAGGTAAAGGACAGGGAAAACAGCCCCAGCATTTT. V gene TRBV30 combines with J gene TRBJ1-5; 8 bases are shared with TRBD1. In germline, CDR1 is GTSNPN, CDR2 SVGIG (reference sequence). Germline trimming cut 3 bases from V and 7 bases from J; bases unmatched to any gene: 11. This CDR3 comprises 15 residues.

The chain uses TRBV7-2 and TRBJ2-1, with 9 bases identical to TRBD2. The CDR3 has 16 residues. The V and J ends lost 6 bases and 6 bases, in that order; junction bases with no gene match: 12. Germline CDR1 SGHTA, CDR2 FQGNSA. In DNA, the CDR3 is TGTGCCAGCAGAGCGGGGGGCCTTACCCTTCGCAATGAGCAGTTCTTC. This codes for CASRAGGLTLRNEQFF.

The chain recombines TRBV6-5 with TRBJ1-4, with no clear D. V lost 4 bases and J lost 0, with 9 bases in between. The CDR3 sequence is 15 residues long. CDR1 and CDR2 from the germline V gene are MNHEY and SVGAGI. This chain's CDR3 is CASSSDPPTNEKLFF. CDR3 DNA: TGTGCCAGCAGTTCGGACCCTCCAACTAATGAAAAACTGTTTTTT.

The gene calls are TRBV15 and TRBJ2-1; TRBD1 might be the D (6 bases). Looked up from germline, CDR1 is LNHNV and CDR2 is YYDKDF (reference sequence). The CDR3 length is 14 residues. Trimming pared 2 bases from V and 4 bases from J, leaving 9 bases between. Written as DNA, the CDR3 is TGTGCCACCAGCAGAATCAGGGGATACAATGAGCAGTTCTTC. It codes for CATSRIRGYNEQFF.

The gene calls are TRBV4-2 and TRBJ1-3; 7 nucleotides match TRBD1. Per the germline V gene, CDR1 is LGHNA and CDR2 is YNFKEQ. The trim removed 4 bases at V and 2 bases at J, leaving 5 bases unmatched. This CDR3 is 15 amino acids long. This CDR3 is CASSRQGGTGNTIYF. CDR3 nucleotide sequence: TGTGCCAGCAGCCGACAGGGTGGGACTGGAAACACCATATATTTT.

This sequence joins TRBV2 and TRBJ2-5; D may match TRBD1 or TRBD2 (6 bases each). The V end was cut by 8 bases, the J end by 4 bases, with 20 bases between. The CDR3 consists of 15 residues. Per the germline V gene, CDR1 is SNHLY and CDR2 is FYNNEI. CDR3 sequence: CASARGGGAGETQYF. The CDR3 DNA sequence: TGTGCCAGCGCCCGTGGGGGCGGGGCAGGAGAGACCCAGTACTTC.

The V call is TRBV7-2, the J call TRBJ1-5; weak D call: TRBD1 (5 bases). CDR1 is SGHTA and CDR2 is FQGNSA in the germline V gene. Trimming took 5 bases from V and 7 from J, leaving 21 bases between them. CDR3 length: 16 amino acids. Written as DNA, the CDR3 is TGTGCCAGCAGCCCCCCTTTGGGAGGAAGGGGCCAGCCCCAGCATTTT. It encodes CASSPPLGGRGQPQHF. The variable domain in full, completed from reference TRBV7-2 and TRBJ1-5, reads GAGVSQSPSNKVTEKGKDVELRCDPISGHTALYWYRQSLGQGLEFLIYFQGNSAPDKSGLPSDRFSAERTGGSVSTLTIQRTQQEDSAVYLCASSPPLGGRGQPQHFGDGTRLSIL.

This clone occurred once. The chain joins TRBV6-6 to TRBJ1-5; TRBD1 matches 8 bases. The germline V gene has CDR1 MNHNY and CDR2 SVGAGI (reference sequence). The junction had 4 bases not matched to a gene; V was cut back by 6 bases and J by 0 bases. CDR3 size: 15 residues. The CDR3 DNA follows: TGTGCCAGCAGCCACGGACAGGGTAGCAATCAGCCCCAGCATTTT. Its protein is CASSHGQGSNQPQHF.

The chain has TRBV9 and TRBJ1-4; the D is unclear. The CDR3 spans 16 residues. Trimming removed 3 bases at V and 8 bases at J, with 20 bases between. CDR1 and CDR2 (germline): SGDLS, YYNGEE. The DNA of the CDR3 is TGTGCCAGCAGCGCCGACCCTGGACGGGTGCGGGAAAAACTGTTTTTT. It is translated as CASSADPGRVREKLFF.

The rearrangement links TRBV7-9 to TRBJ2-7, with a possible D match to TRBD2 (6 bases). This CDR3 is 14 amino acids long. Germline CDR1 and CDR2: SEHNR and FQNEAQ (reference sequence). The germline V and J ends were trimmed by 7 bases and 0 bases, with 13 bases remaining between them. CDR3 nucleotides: TGTGCCAGCACCTGGGACGGGAGCTCCTACGAGCAGTACTTC. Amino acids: CASTWDGSSYEQYF.

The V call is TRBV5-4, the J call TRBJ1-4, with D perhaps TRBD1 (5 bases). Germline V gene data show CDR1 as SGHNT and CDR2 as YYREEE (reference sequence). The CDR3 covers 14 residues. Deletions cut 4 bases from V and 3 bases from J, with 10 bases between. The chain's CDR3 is CASSPGGSNEKLFF. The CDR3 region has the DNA TGTGCCAGCAGCCCCGGGGGGTCTAATGAAAAACTGTTTTTT.

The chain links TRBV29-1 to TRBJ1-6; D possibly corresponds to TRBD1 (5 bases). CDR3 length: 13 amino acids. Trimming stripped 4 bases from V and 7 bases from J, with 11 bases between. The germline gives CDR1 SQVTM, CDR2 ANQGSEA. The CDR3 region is CSVGEGTNSPLHF. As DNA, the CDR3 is TGCAGCGTTGGGGAGGGGACGAATTCACCCCTCCACTTT.

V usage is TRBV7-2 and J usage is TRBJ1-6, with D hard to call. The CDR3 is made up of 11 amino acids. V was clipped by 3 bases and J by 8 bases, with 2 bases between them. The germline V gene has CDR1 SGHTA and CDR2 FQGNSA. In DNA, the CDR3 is TGTGCCAGCAGCTTGGATTCACCCCTCCACTTT. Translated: CASSLDSPLHF.

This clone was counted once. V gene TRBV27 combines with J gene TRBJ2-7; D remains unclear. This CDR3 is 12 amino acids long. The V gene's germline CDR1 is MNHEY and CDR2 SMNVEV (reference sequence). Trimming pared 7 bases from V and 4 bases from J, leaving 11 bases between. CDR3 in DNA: TGTGCCAGCATGGAGTTTGGGTACGAGCAGTACTTC. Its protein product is CASMEFGYEQYF.

In DNA, the CDR3 is TGTGCCAGCAGCTTGGGCGGGAGGGAAGAGACCCAGTACTTC. It specifies CASSLGGREETQYF. The V call is TRBV5-4, the J call TRBJ2-5; 9 bases line up with TRBD2. V shed 0 bases and J 3 bases; nucleotides not matched to a gene: 0. In germline, CDR1 is SGHNT, CDR2 YYREEE (reference sequence). The CDR3 extends over 14 amino acids.

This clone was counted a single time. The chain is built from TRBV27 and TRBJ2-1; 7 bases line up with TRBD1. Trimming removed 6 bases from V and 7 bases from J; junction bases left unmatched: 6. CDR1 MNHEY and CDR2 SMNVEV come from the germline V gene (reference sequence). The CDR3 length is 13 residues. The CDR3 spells CASRPSGGNEQFF. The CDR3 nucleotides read TGTGCCAGCAGACCTTCAGGGGGAAATGAGCAGTTCTTC.

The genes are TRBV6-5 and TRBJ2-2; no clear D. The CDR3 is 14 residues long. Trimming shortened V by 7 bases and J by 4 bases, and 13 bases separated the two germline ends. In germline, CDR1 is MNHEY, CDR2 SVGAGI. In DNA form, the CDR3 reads TGTGCCAGCACGGGCCAGACATCCACCGGGGAGCTGTTTTTT. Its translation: CASTGQTSTGELFF.

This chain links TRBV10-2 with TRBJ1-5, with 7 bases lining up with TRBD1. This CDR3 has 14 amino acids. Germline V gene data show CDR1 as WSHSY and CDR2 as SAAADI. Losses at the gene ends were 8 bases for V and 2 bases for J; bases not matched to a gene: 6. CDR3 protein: CASHQGDGNQPQHF. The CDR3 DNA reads TGCGCCAGCCACCAGGGGGATGGCAATCAGCCCCAGCATTTT.

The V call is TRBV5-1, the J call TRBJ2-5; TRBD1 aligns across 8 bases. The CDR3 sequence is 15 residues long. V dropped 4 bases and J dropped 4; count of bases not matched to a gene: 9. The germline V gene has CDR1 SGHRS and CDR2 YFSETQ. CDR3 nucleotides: TGCGCCAGCAGCCCGAGGTCAGGGGGCGTAGAGACCCAGTACTTC. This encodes CASSPRSGGVETQYF.

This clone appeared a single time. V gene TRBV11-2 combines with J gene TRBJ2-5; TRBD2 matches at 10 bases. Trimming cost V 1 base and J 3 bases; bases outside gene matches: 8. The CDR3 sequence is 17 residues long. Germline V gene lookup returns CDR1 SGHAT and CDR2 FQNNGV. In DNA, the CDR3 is TGTGCCAGCAGCTTAGGGTTCCTAGCGGGGGACGAAGAGACCCAGTACTTC. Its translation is CASSLGFLAGDEETQYF.